Below are 26 T cell receptor beta chains sequenced from a single sample in a study of T cells in Graves' hyperthyroidism and ophthalmopathy. Researchers amplified the TCR beta CDR3 regions from RNA transcripts. In the first-round RT-PCR of the TCR CDR3, the HTBI primer set was used. Using its own MiXCR run on the multiplex PCR reads, TCRdb lists one record per CDR3 protein. This table holds more than 100,000 distinct CDR3 sequences, about half found once. Specimen: blood. The source of these receptors is a man aged 40-55 years with Graves' hyperthyroidism.

To note about this clonotype: Since a much larger clone is just one base distant, this may be a read error. The chain carries TRBV4-3 and TRBJ1-1; D not resolved. The V and J ends lost 1 base and 4 bases respectively, with 10 bases between them. In germline, CDR1 is LGHNA, CDR2 YSLEER. The CDR3 spans 14 residues. DNA of the CDR3: TGCGCCAGCAGCCAAGGTCTGGGGAGCACTGAAGCTTTCTTT. Amino acid sequence: CASSQGLGSTEAFF.

This clonotype was detected only a few times. The chain joins TRBV7-2 to TRBJ1-5; 7 nucleotides line up with TRBD1. The V and J ends lost 1 base and 9 bases, in that order; junction bases with no gene match: 12. Germline V gene lookup returns CDR1 SGHTA and CDR2 FQGNSA. CDR3 length: 16 residues. For the CDR3, the DNA is TGTGCCAGCAGCTTAGGTCCGGACAGGTGGCAACCGCCCCAGCATTTT. It codes for CASSLGPDRWQPPQHF.

Worth noting for this clonotype: One junction end disagrees with the germline gene, perhaps due to a read error. The chain couples TRBV19 to TRBJ2-3, with 7 bases matching TRBD1. The CDR3 length is 15 residues. In germline, CDR1 is LNHDA, CDR2 SQIVND (reference sequence). The CDR3 spells CASSLTGDLTETQYF. The CDR3, as DNA: TGTGCCAGTAGTTTAACAGGGGATCTCACAGAAACGCAGTACTTT.

J is TRBJ2-4 and V is TRBV9; 8 nucleotides match TRBD2. The germline gives CDR1 SGDLS, CDR2 YYNGEE. The CDR3 is 15 amino acids. V lost 10 bases to trimming and J lost 1 base; unmatched junction nucleotides: 10. CDR3 DNA: TGTGCCTGGAGTGTCGGCGGGGGGGCCAAAAACATTCAGTACTTC. Residues: CAWSVGGGAKNIQYF. The whole variable domain, filled in from reference TRBV9 and TRBJ2-4, reads DSGVTQTPKHLITATGQRVTLRCSPRSGDLSVYWYQQSLDQGLQFLIQYYNGEERAKGNILERFSAQQFPDLHSELNLSSLELGDSALYFCAWSVGGGAKNIQYFGAGTRLSVL.

To note about this clonotype: The CDR3 end shows no conserved phenylalanine or tryptophan, and so a read error is likely. This chain uses TRBV7-7 with TRBJ2-1; possible D gene TRBD1, 6 bases. The CDR3 is made up of 15 amino acids. Looked up from germline, CDR1 is SSHAT and CDR2 is FNYEAQ (reference sequence). DNA for the CDR3: TGTGCTAGCAGCTTAGGTAGCAGGGGCCTCAATGAGCAGTTCCTC. It encodes CASSLGSRGLNEQFL.

In nucleotides, the CDR3 is TGCAGTGCTTACCTGCCTAGCGGGACAGGGACAGGCTACACCTTC. Translated: CSAYLPSGTGTGYTF. The rearrangement uses TRBV20-1 and TRBJ1-2; 9 bases fit TRBD1. J gave up 8 bases and V 5 bases, and 15 bases lay outside the gene matches. CDR1 and CDR2 (germline): DFQATT, SNEGSKA (reference sequence). This CDR3 is built from 15 residues.

This clonotype was seen many times. The chain couples TRBV5-8 to TRBJ1-4; D gene unclear. V shed 1 base and J shed 5 bases, with 6 bases lying between them. The germline V gene has CDR1 SGHTS and CDR2 YDEGEE. This CDR3 has 13 amino acids. CDR3 residues: CASSLRGNEKLFF. CDR3 coding DNA: TGTGCCAGCAGCTTGCGGGGAAATGAAAAACTGTTTTTT.

This clonotype was detected many times. The chain couples TRBV20-1 to TRBJ2-1; no clear D gene. Germline V CDR1 and CDR2: DFQATT, SNEGSKA (reference sequence). This CDR3 has 16 residues. V shed 5 bases and J shed 3 bases, with 20 bases lying between them. CDR3 residues: CSAAPVPQVGYNEQFF. As DNA, the CDR3 is TGCAGTGCTGCCCCCGTACCGCAAGTGGGCTACAATGAGCAGTTCTTC.

This clonotype occurred many times. The gene calls are TRBV12-3 or TRBV12-4 and TRBJ2-1; 9 bases line up with TRBD2. Trimming at V came to 3 bases and at J to 6 bases, leaving 6 bases not matched to a gene. There are 15 residues in the CDR3. The CDR3 reads CASSFAAGGRNEQFF. The CDR3 DNA is TGTGCCAGCAGTTTCGCGGCGGGGGGGCGCAATGAGCAGTTCTTC.

This clonotype was picked up many times. The rearrangement uses TRBV7-8 and TRBJ2-3, with D possibly being TRBD2 (6 bases). The CDR3 sequence is 16 residues long. Trimming removed 4 bases at V and 1 base at J, with 15 bases between. Germline lookup yields CDR1 SGHVS and CDR2 FQNEAQ. The CDR3 DNA reads TGTGCCAGCAGCTCCGACGGGAGAGGCGGCACAGATACGCAGTATTTT. Translating gives CASSSDGRGGTDTQYF.

Of note for this clonotype: A clone one base away is much larger, so this may be a read error. This chain links TRBV7-9 with TRBJ2-2; weak D call: TRBD2 (6 bases). This CDR3 has 14 amino acids. Germline values: CDR1 SEHNR, CDR2 FQNEAQ (reference sequence). The CDR3 sequence is CASSANSHTGGLFF. In DNA form, the CDR3 reads TGTGCCAGCAGTGCGAACTCCCACACCGGGGGGCTGTTTTTT.

The V and J genes are TRBV10-3 and TRBJ2-5, with a tentative D call TRBD2 (5 bases). V was shortened by 5 bases and J by 4 bases, with 11 bases between the two germline ends. Germline-derived CDR1 and CDR2 are ENHRY and SYGVKD. The CDR3 has 13 residues. The CDR3 reads CAISTGVRETQYF. The CDR3 DNA sequence: TGTGCCATCAGTACCGGGGTCAGAGAGACCCAGTACTTC.

The J gene is TRBJ2-5, the V gene TRBV7-9; no clear D gene. Germline CDR1 and CDR2: SEHNR and FQNEAQ (reference sequence). Trimming took 5 bases from V and 7 from J, leaving 8 bases between them. CDR3 length: 11 residues. This chain's CDR3 is CASSPSGTQYF. The DNA of the CDR3 is TGTGCCAGCAGCCCTTCGGGGACCCAGTACTTC. The whole variable domain, filled in from reference TRBV7-9 and TRBJ2-5, reads DTGVSQNPRHKITKRGQNVTFRCDPISEHNRLYWYRQTLGQGPEFLTYFQNEAQLEKSRLLSDRFSAERPKGSFSTLEIQRTEQGDSAMYLCASSPSGTQYFGPGTRLLVL.

This clonotype came up many times. The rearrangement uses TRBV20-1 and TRBJ1-2, with a tentative D call TRBD1 (5 bases). The V gene's germline CDR1 is DFQATT and CDR2 SNEGSKA (reference sequence). V lost 0 bases to trimming and J lost 6 bases, with 14 bases between them. The CDR3 runs to 14 residues. The CDR3 spells CSARDGAGSHGYTF. Written as DNA, the CDR3 is TGCAGTGCTAGAGATGGGGCAGGGAGTCATGGCTACACCTTC.

The chain has TRBV7-2 and TRBJ2-1; 14 bases line up with TRBD2. V lost 5 bases to trimming and J lost 4 bases; unmatched junction nucleotides: 10. Germline values: CDR1 SGHTA, CDR2 FQGNSA. CDR3 length equals 18 residues. CDR3 DNA: TGTGCCAGCAGCCAAGCGGGACTAGCGGGAGTGGGATACAATGAGCAGTTCTTC. Protein sequence: CASSQAGLAGVGYNEQFF.

Ten or more counts support this clonotype. The genes are TRBV12-3 or TRBV12-4 and TRBJ1-5, with 7 positions matching TRBD1. J lost 1 base, V lost 6 bases, and 6 bases had no gene match. CDR3 length equals 15 residues. The CDR3 DNA sequence: TGTGCCAGCAGCGACGACAGGGTCAGCAATCAGCCCCAGCATTTT. This gives the protein CASSDDRVSNQPQHF.

This clonotype was recorded at least ten times. The V call is TRBV6-1, the J call TRBJ2-7; D is unresolved. Between the trimmed V and J ends, which lost 4 bases and 7 bases, there was a span of 20 bases. This CDR3 is 15 amino acids long. Per the germline V gene, CDR1 is MNHNS and CDR2 is SASEGT. CDR3 sequence reads: CASSARLSGSEEQYF. CDR3 in DNA: TGTGCCAGCAGTGCCCGACTTAGTGGGTCTGAAGAGCAGTACTTC.

The gene calls are TRBV7-2 and TRBJ1-3; D not certain. Looked up from germline, CDR1 is SGHTA and CDR2 is FQGNSA. Trimming stripped 4 bases from V and 6 bases from J, with 19 bases between. CDR3 length: 16 amino acids. CDR3 amino acids: CASSSLAGGAENTIYF. The DNA of the CDR3 is TGTGCCAGCAGCTCCCTCGCGGGCGGCGCAGAAAACACCATATATTTT.

Only a few counts were recorded for this clonotype. The gene calls are TRBV28 and TRBJ1-5; TRBD1 might be the D (6 bases). The CDR3 has 14 residues. Germline V gives CDR1 MDHEN, CDR2 SYDVKM. Trimming cost V 2 bases and J 5 bases, with 10 bases left between them. CDR3 coding DNA: TGTGCCAGCAGTTTACCGGGGGCGCATCAGCCCCAGCATTTT. Its protein product is CASSLPGAHQPQHF. Together with reference TRBV28 and TRBJ1-5, the CDR3 gives the full variable domain: DVKVTQSSRYLVKRTGEKVFLECVQDMDHENMFWYRQDPGLGLRLIYFSYDVKMKEKGDIPEGYSVSREKKERFSLILESASTNQTSMYLCASSLPGAHQPQHFGDGTRLSIL.

The table lists this clonotype with many counts. This chain joins TRBV24-1 and TRBJ1-5; unclear D gene. Trimming left V 9 bases short and J 2 bases short, with 16 bases between. Germline CDR1 reads KGHDR; CDR2 reads SFDVKD. This CDR3 is 15 amino acids long. In nucleotides, the CDR3 is TGTGCCACCCTCTTAAGGGAGCAACGCAATCAGCCCCAGCATTTT. Amino acids: CATLLREQRNQPQHF.

This clonotype was detected ten times or more. The chain is built from TRBV11-2 and TRBJ2-1; 9 nucleotides align to TRBD2. CDR3 length: 16 amino acids. The germline gives CDR1 SGHAT, CDR2 FQNNGV. Trimming removed 5 bases from V and 6 bases from J; junction bases left unmatched: 11. Here the CDR3 DNA reads TGTGCCAGCAGCCCCCCACGCGGTAGCGGGAGCAATGAGCAGTTCTTC. Amino acids: CASSPPRGSGSNEQFF.

About this clonotype itself: This is likely a read error, given that the CDR3 carries no conserved phenylalanine or tryptophan at its end. This chain's CDR3 is CASSLTSGRTDAQYI. CDR3 in DNA: TGTGCCAGCAGCTTGACTAGCGGGAGAACGGATGCGCAGTATATT. The rearrangement uses TRBV7-2 and TRBJ2-3; 12 bases are shared with TRBD2. The CDR3 spans 15 residues. J was trimmed by 10 bases and V by 3 bases; bases with no gene match: 8. CDR1 SGHTA and CDR2 FQGNSA come from the germline V gene.

The rearrangement links TRBV6-6 to TRBJ2-2, with D tentatively TRBD2 (6 bases). The V end lost 0 bases, the J end lost 2 bases, and 7 bases lay between the germline ends. This CDR3 has 15 residues. Germline V gene data show CDR1 as MNHNY and CDR2 as SVGAGI (reference sequence). The CDR3 sequence is CASSYSGTNTGELFF. CDR3 nucleotides: TGTGCCAGCAGTTACTCGGGGACTAACACCGGGGAGCTGTTTTTT.

The chain employs TRBV2 and TRBJ2-5, with unresolved D. The germline V and J ends were trimmed by 10 bases and 5 bases, with 11 bases remaining between them. Germline V gene sequence: CDR1 SNHLY, CDR2 FYNNEI. The CDR3 loop spans 11 amino acids. CDR3 nucleotide sequence: TGTGCCACCTCCCCTTTGGAGACCCAGTACTTC. This sequence encodes CATSPLETQYF.

This clonotype was picked up many times. Written as DNA, the CDR3 is TGCGCCAGCAGCTTTACAGGGGCGGGTAATGAAAAACTGTTTTTT. This gives the protein CASSFTGAGNEKLFF. The genes are TRBV5-1 and TRBJ1-4; 7 nucleotides agree with TRBD1. Germline loops: CDR1 SGHRS, CDR2 YFSETQ. V trimming: 2 bases; J trimming: 4 bases; junction bases outside the gene matches: 5. This CDR3 contains 15 residues.

A remark on this clonotype: A much larger clone differs from this one at a single base, so this may be a read error. This chain links TRBV12-3 or TRBV12-4 with TRBJ2-2; TRBD2 might be the D (7 bases). CDR3 length: 15 amino acids. The CDR3 loop reads CASSFGGPNTGGLFF. CDR3 bases: TGTGCCAGCAGTTTCGGGGGGCCGAACACCGGGGGGCTGTTTTTT.